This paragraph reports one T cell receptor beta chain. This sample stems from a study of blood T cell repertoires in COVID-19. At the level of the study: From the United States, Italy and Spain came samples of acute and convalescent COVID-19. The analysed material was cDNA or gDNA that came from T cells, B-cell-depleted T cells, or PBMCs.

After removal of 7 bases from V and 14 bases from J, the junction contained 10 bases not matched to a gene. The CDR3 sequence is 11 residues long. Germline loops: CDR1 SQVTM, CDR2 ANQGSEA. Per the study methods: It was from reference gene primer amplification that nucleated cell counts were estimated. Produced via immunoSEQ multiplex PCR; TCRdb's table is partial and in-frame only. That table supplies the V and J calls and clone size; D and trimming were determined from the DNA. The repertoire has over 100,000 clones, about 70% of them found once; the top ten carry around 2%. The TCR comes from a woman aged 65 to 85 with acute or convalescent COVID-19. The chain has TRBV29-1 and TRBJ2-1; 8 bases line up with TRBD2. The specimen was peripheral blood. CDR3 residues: CSGQTGTREFF. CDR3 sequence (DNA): TGCAGCGGCCAGACCGGGACTAGAGAGTTCTTC.